These 19 T cell receptor beta chains were all obtained from the same sample, sequenced in a study of PD-1 blockade in classical Hodgkin lymphoma (dated by TCRdb to 2020 to 2022). What the time point label conveys for this sample: cycle 2 day 1 (C2D1) of nivolumab. Every trial patient had relapsed following autologous stem cell transplantation, and prior brentuximab vedotin exposure was what differed among cohorts A, B and C. The library relied on the immunoSEQ multiplex PCR assay. TCRdb's version of the immuneACCESS table is confined to in-frame rearrangements and falls short of the full clone set. An unresolved V gene accounts for under half of the shortfall where checked; the remainder is of unknown origin. The sample has approximately 150,000 clones on record, 78% of them singletons. Over 7.5% of the sample is in the top ten clones. The sample was peripheral blood mononuclear cells (PBMCs), taken before the second cycle of nivolumab. The receptors derive from a human donor with classical Hodgkin lymphoma.

This clone was detected only a few times. The chain recombines TRBV7-2 with TRBJ1-2; TRBD1 aligns across 7 bases. The junction had 9 bases not matched to a gene; V was cut back by 3 bases and J by 5 bases. The CDR3 spans 15 residues. The V gene's germline CDR1 is SGHTA and CDR2 FQGNSA. The CDR3 spells CASSLGGGPQYGYTF. The CDR3 DNA follows: TGTGCCAGCAGCTTGGGAGGGGGCCCACAATATGGCTACACCTTC.

The chain is built from TRBV4-1 and TRBJ2-4, with D perhaps TRBD1 or TRBD2 (6 bases each). CDR3 size: 17 residues. CDR1 and CDR2 from the germline V gene are MGHRA and YSYEKL. V was trimmed by 1 base and J by 2 bases, leaving 15 bases between them. The CDR3 reads CASSQAPQGGTKNIQYF. The CDR3, as DNA: TGCGCCAGCAGCCAAGCCCCACAGGGAGGAACCAAAAACATTCAGTACTTC.

CDR3 DNA sequence: TGTGCCATCAGTGAGTCGAGGGCGGGGGGGCACGAGCAGTACTTC. This sequence encodes CAISESRAGGHEQYF. This chain uses TRBV10-3 with TRBJ2-7; 9 bases fit TRBD2. This CDR3 contains 15 residues. V shed 0 bases and J 5 bases; nucleotides not matched to a gene: 5. Germline values: CDR1 ENHRY, CDR2 SYGVKD.

This rearrangement joins TRBV2 to TRBJ1-2; perhaps TRBD1 as D (5 bases). The CDR3 has 14 residues. The V end lost 3 bases, the J end lost 4 bases, and 12 bases lay between the germline ends. CDR1 is SNHLY, CDR2 FYNNEI, per germline. The CDR3 here is CASSDWPGTYGYTF. The CDR3 DNA reads TGTGCCAGCAGTGATTGGCCAGGGACCTATGGCTACACCTTC.

This clone showed up just a few times. The chain is built from TRBV7-2 and TRBJ2-2, with D possibly TRBD1 on 5 matching bases. Trimming pared 5 bases from V and 2 bases from J, leaving 15 bases between. There are 16 residues in the CDR3. The V gene's germline CDR1 is SGHTA and CDR2 FQGNSA. DNA for the CDR3: TGTGCCAGCAGCCCCTGGGGCAGGGCTAACACCGGGGAGCTGTTTTTT. Protein: CASSPWGRANTGELFF.

This chain uses TRBV4-3 with TRBJ1-1; tentative D call: TRBD1 (5 bases). V gave up 4 bases and J gave up 1 base, with 13 bases separating them. The CDR3 extends over 15 amino acids. Germline CDR1 and CDR2: LGHNA and YSLEER. CDR3 loop: CASSLEVGANTEAFF. In DNA form, the CDR3 reads TGCGCCAGCAGCCTAGAAGTCGGGGCGAACACTGAAGCTTTCTTT.

The CDR3 DNA reads as TGTGCCAGCACTCGAGCGGGAGGGCCCACAGATACGCAGTATTTT. Translating gives CASTRAGGPTDTQYF. V and J are TRBV6-6 and TRBJ2-3, with 10 bases identical to TRBD2. CDR3 size: 15 residues. Germline V CDR1 and CDR2: MNHNY, SVGAGI (reference sequence). With V trimmed by 7 bases and J by 2 bases, 6 bases remained unmatched.

Details on this clone: One end of the junction does not line up with germline, which may come from a read error. The rearrangement joins TRBV7-3 to TRBJ2-7; 9 bases align to TRBD1. This CDR3 comprises 14 residues. Germline V gene lookup returns CDR1 SGHTA and CDR2 FQGTGA. The chain's CDR3 is CASSLGQGTYEQHF. The DNA of the CDR3 is TGTGCCAGCAGCTTAGGACAGGGGACCTACGAGCAGCACTTC.

This chain links TRBV6-6 with TRBJ2-1; 7 bases are a match to TRBD2. The CDR3 is 14 residues long. Germline CDR1 reads MNHNY; CDR2 reads SVGAGI (reference sequence). V was clipped by 2 bases and J by 4 bases; unmatched bases: 2. The CDR3 DNA reads TGTGCCAGCAGTTACGGCGGGGGATACAATGAGCAGTTCTTC. Residues: CASSYGGGYNEQFF.

The table lists this clone with a few counts. The chain links TRBV7-3 to TRBJ2-7; TRBD2 matches at 10 bases. J lost 6 bases, V lost 5 bases, and 10 bases had no gene match. The CDR3 sequence is 15 residues long. The germline V gene has CDR1 SGHTA and CDR2 FQGTGA. CDR3: CASSPSGSSVLEQYF. In DNA form, the CDR3 reads TGTGCCAGCAGCCCTAGCGGGAGCTCGGTCCTCGAGCAGTACTTC.

The chain uses TRBV28 and TRBJ2-3, with TRBD1 matching 8 bases. This CDR3 has 15 residues. The germline V gene encodes CDR1 MDHEN and CDR2 SYDVKM. The V gene end was trimmed by 2 bases and the J gene end by 1 base; junction bases not matched to a gene: 2. The CDR3, as DNA: TGTGCCAGCAGTTTACAGGGGGCAGGCACAGATACGCAGTATTTT. This sequence encodes CASSLQGAGTDTQYF.

The rearrangement links TRBV5-1 to TRBJ2-2, with 8 bases lining up with TRBD2. Germline V CDR1 and CDR2: SGHRS, YFSETQ. The CDR3 sequence is 15 residues long. The V gene end was trimmed by 0 bases and the J gene end by 6 bases; junction bases not matched to a gene: 4. The CDR3, as DNA: TGCGCCAGCAGCTTGGTAGGACTAGCTTCCGGGGAGCTGTTTTTT. Amino acids: CASSLVGLASGELFF.

The chain couples TRBV7-6 to TRBJ2-2; maybe TRBD1 (6 bases). The CDR3 consists of 14 residues. The germline V gene encodes CDR1 SGHVS and CDR2 FNYEAQ. The V and J ends lost 0 bases and 5 bases respectively, with 7 bases between them. The CDR3 coding sequence is TGTGCCAGCAGCTTAGCGCAGGGGACCGGGGAGCTGTTTTTT. Residues: CASSLAQGTGELFF.

In DNA form, the CDR3 reads TGTGCCAGCAGCTTGGCCCCCAGGGGCATTCAGTACTTC. Amino acid sequence: CASSLAPRGIQYF. The chain links TRBV5-6 to TRBJ2-4; a possible D gene is TRBD1 (6 bases). Germline CDR1 reads SGHDT; CDR2 reads YYEEEE. Between the trimmed V and J ends, which lost 0 bases and 9 bases, there was a span of 10 bases. There are 13 residues in the CDR3.

The chain joins TRBV9 to TRBJ2-3; 12 bases fit TRBD2. The CDR3 runs 15 residues. CDR1 is SGDLS and CDR2 is YYNGEE in the germline V gene. Germline trimming cut 2 bases from V and 6 bases from J; bases unmatched to any gene: 4. The CDR3 here is CASSVTSGSGDTQYF. The DNA for the CDR3 is TGTGCCAGCAGCGTGACTAGCGGGAGTGGGGATACGCAGTATTTT.

About this clone: Other DNA sequences in the sample encode the same CDR3. The V call is TRBV5-1, the J call TRBJ1-3, with D unresolved. This CDR3 has 13 amino acids. Germline assignment: CDR1 SGHRS and CDR2 YFSETQ. Trimming stripped 2 bases from V and 1 base from J, with 4 bases between. The CDR3 region has the DNA TGCGCCAGCAGCTTAGGATCTGGAAACACCATATATTTT. This gives the protein CASSLGSGNTIYF.

The chain has TRBV9 and TRBJ2-7; TRBD1 is a possible D gene (6 bases). The CDR3 is made up of 14 amino acids. The germline CDR1 and CDR2 sequences are SGDLS and YYNGEE. Trimming took off 1 base at V and 2 bases at J, with 10 bases between the two ends. CDR3 protein: CASSVNDRPYEQYF. The CDR3 DNA follows: TGTGCCAGCAGCGTAAACGACAGGCCCTACGAGCAGTACTTC.

V usage is TRBV5-8 and J usage is TRBJ2-7; TRBD1 agrees at 8 bases. With V trimmed by 0 bases and J by 3 bases, 11 bases remained unmatched. Germline V gives CDR1 SGHTS, CDR2 YDEGEE. This CDR3 has 17 amino acids. This chain's CDR3 is CASSLARTGPYLYEQYF. The CDR3 DNA reads TGTGCCAGCAGCTTGGCGAGGACAGGGCCCTATCTCTACGAGCAGTACTTC.

The V gene is TRBV4-2, the J gene TRBJ2-3; D is unclear. The CDR3 runs to 14 residues. Per the germline V gene, CDR1 is LGHNA and CDR2 is YNFKEQ. Trimming stripped 0 bases from V and 2 bases from J, with 6 bases between. The CDR3 nucleotides are TGTGCCAGCAGCCAAGAAGCGTCCACAGATACGCAGTATTTT. Its translation is CASSQEASTDTQYF.